Listed here are 28 T cell receptor beta chains from one sample, sequenced in a study of blood T cell repertoires in COVID-19. Assay: immunoSEQ multiplex PCR; the TCRdb copy retains only in-frame clones and omits some. The table shows under 500,000 clones, with about 89% occurring only once. The sequencing sample was made of peripheral blood. The receptors shown here come from a woman in her twenties or thirties with acute or convalescent COVID-19.

The J gene is TRBJ2-7, the V gene TRBV28; possibly TRBD2 for D (6 bases). The length of the CDR3 is 15 residues. The germline gives CDR1 MDHEN, CDR2 SYDVKM. The V gene lost 6 bases and the J gene lost 2 bases, with 17 bases spanning the gap. The CDR3 loop reads CASRFPSANAYEQYF. CDR3 coding DNA: TGTGCCAGCAGATTTCCTAGCGCGAACGCCTACGAGCAGTACTTC. Based on the CDR3 plus reference TRBV28 and TRBJ2-7, the full variable domain is DVKVTQSSRYLVKRTGEKVFLECVQDMDHENMFWYRQDPGLGLRLIYFSYDVKMKEKGDIPEGYSVSREKKERFSLILESASTNQTSMYLCASRFPSANAYEQYFGPGTRLTVT.

V is TRBV5-4 and J is TRBJ1-2; D might be TRBD1 (5 bases). Germline CDR1 and CDR2: SGHNT and YYREEE (reference sequence). V was clipped by 4 bases and J by 0 bases, with 13 bases between them. The CDR3 spans 15 residues. Written as DNA, the CDR3 is TGTGCCAGCAGCCCTCCACCGGGGGCTAACTATGGCTACACCTTC. Translating gives CASSPPPGANYGYTF.

The chain uses TRBV6-6 and TRBJ2-5; 7 bases are shared with TRBD1. V trimming: 6 bases; J trimming: 5 bases; junction bases outside the gene matches: 15. Germline CDR1 reads MNHNY; CDR2 reads SVGAGI (reference sequence). CDR3 size: 16 residues. CDR3: CASSRYRDSQGETQYF. The CDR3 nucleotides read TGTGCCAGCAGCCGCTACCGGGACAGCCAAGGGGAGACCCAGTACTTC.

The rearrangement joins TRBV5-1 to TRBJ1-2; 8 positions agree with TRBD1. CDR3 size: 16 residues. V was clipped by 4 bases and J by 4 bases; unmatched bases: 12. The germline gives CDR1 SGHRS, CDR2 YFSETQ. In DNA, the CDR3 is TGCGCCAGCAGCGGAGGAGGACAGGGTAGCTTCTATGGCTACACCTTC. Protein: CASSGGGQGSFYGYTF. The full variable domain, with the rest looked up from reference TRBV5-1 and TRBJ1-2, is KAGVTQTPRYLIKTRGQQVTLSCSPISGHRSVSWYQQTPGQGLQFLFEYFSETQRNKGNFPGRFSGRQFSNSRSEMNVSTLELGDSALYLCASSGGGQGSFYGYTFGSGTRLTVV.

The rearrangement uses TRBV2 and TRBJ2-7; no firm D call. There are 12 residues in the CDR3. Germline-derived CDR1 and CDR2 are SNHLY and FYNNEI. Trimming removed 1 base from V and 3 bases from J, with 4 bases in between. CDR3 protein: CASSEGSYEQYF. The CDR3 DNA reads TGTGCCAGCAGTGAAGGCAGCTACGAGCAGTACTTC. Supplemented by reference TRBV2 and TRBJ2-7, the full variable domain reads EPEVTQTPSHQVTQMGQEVILRCVPISNHLYFYWYRQILGQKVEFLVSFYNNEISEKSEIFDDQFSVERPDGSNFTLKIRSTKLEDSAMYFCASSEGSYEQYFGPGTRLTVT.

The J gene is TRBJ2-1, the V gene TRBV6-5, with 9 bases lining up with TRBD2. The germline gives CDR1 MNHEY, CDR2 SVGAGI. CDR3 length: 16 residues. Trimming took 0 bases from V and 5 from J; bases not matched to a gene: 5. For the CDR3, the DNA is TGTGCCAGCAGTTACTCGTTTCTAGCGGGGAACAATGAGCAGTTCTTC. This encodes CASSYSFLAGNNEQFF.

This sequence joins TRBV24-1 and TRBJ1-5; perhaps TRBD1 as D (6 bases). Germline V gene lookup returns CDR1 KGHDR and CDR2 SFDVKD. V was trimmed by 10 bases and J by 0 bases, leaving 12 bases between them. The CDR3 runs to 14 residues. CDR3 DNA: TGTGCCACTCAGGCAGGGGTTAGCAATCAGCCCCAGCATTTT. Encoded protein: CATQAGVSNQPQHF.

The chain combines TRBV6-6 with TRBJ2-3; D is unclear. Trimming stripped 5 bases from V and 4 bases from J, with 10 bases between. The CDR3 runs 13 residues. From germline, CDR1 is MNHNY and CDR2 SVGAGI (reference sequence). The CDR3, as DNA: TGTGCCAGCAGTCCTACAGACCCAGATACGCAGTATTTT. Translating it yields CASSPTDPDTQYF.

The chain has TRBV6-1 and TRBJ1-2; unclear D gene. This CDR3 spans 16 amino acids. The V gene lost 3 bases and the J gene lost 0 bases, with 14 bases spanning the gap. Germline V gene lookup returns CDR1 MNHNS and CDR2 SASEGT. In DNA form, the CDR3 reads TGTGCCAGCAGTGATGGGGTATCGACTACTAACTATGGCTACACCTTC. Translating it yields CASSDGVSTTNYGYTF.

The CDR3 is CASSYYQGYGYTF. The CDR3 region has the DNA TGTGCCAGCAGTTACTACCAGGGCTATGGCTACACCTTC. V usage is TRBV6-5 and J usage is TRBJ1-2; a weak D match, TRBD1 (5 bases). The CDR3 totals 13 residues. Looked up from germline, CDR1 is MNHEY and CDR2 is SVGAGI. V was shortened by 1 base and J by 4 bases, with 7 bases between the two germline ends.

The chain uses TRBV6-5 and TRBJ2-7; D possibly corresponds to TRBD2 (6 bases). Trimming pared 5 bases from V and 0 bases from J, leaving 11 bases between. The CDR3 has 14 residues. Per the germline V gene, CDR1 is MNHEY and CDR2 is SVGAGI. The CDR3 nucleotides read TGTGCCAGCAGTAAGGACGGGAGCTCCTACGAGCAGTACTTC. Its translation is CASSKDGSSYEQYF.

This chain links TRBV9 with TRBJ2-7, with TRBD2 matching 10 bases. The germline V gene encodes CDR1 SGDLS and CDR2 YYNGEE. There are 15 residues in the CDR3. Unmatched junction bases numbered 9, after V lost 2 bases and J lost 7 bases. The CDR3 DNA sequence: TGTGCCAGCAGCGTCATGGCTAGCGGGGGAGGAGAGCAGTACTTC. This codes for CASSVMASGGGEQYF.

Of note for this clone: The sample has other DNA sequences that encode this CDR3 too. This sequence joins TRBV12-3 or TRBV12-4 and TRBJ2-7; D is possibly TRBD2 (7 bases). The CDR3 spans 13 residues. V dropped 5 bases and J dropped 3 bases, with 11 bases sitting between them. This CDR3 is CASSTRGGYEQYF. In DNA, the CDR3 is TGTGCCAGCAGTACGAGGGGGGGCTACGAGCAGTACTTC.

The chain has TRBV11-2 and TRBJ2-7, with 7 bases lining up with TRBD2. This CDR3 comprises 14 residues. CDR1 is SGHAT, CDR2 FQNNGV, per germline. J gave up 3 bases and V 5 bases, and 7 bases lay outside the gene matches. Here the CDR3 reads CASSHPGLSYEQYF. CDR3 DNA: TGTGCCAGCAGCCATCCGGGACTAAGCTACGAGCAGTACTTC.

V is TRBV6-5 and J is TRBJ1-1; maybe TRBD1 (5 bases). There are 15 residues in the CDR3. V dropped 6 bases and J dropped 4 bases, with 18 bases sitting between them. Germline V gene lookup returns CDR1 MNHEY and CDR2 SVGAGI. The CDR3 is CASSQGRTTSTEAFF. The CDR3 DNA follows: TGTGCCAGCAGCCAGGGACGGACTACCTCCACTGAAGCTTTCTTT.

This clone was seen a single time. The chain joins TRBV2 to TRBJ2-3; 10 bases agree with TRBD2. The CDR3 has 16 amino acids. The V gene's germline CDR1 is SNHLY and CDR2 FYNNEI. V gave up 7 bases and J gave up 5 bases; unmatched junction bases: 12. The CDR3 coding sequence is TGTGCCAGCACCTTCTCAGCGGGGGGGACCGAAGATACGCAGTATTTT. It codes for CASTFSAGGTEDTQYF.

This chain connects TRBV6-6 to TRBJ2-1, with TRBD2 matching over 8 bases. Unmatched junction bases numbered 8, after V lost 6 bases and J lost 7 bases. This CDR3 is 14 amino acids long. CDR1 and CDR2 (germline): MNHNY, SVGAGI (reference sequence). CDR3 residues: CASSQTGGLNEQFF. CDR3 nucleotide sequence: TGTGCCAGCAGCCAAACGGGGGGGCTAAATGAGCAGTTCTTC.

The gene calls are TRBV7-8 and TRBJ1-2; tentatively, D is TRBD1 (5 bases). The CDR3 runs 15 residues. The germline V gene has CDR1 SGHVS and CDR2 FQNEAQ. Deletions cut 1 base from V and 8 bases from J, with 17 bases between. The CDR3 protein is CASSLVAGRGSGYTF. The CDR3, as DNA: TGTGCCAGCAGCTTAGTAGCGGGACGGGGGAGCGGCTACACCTTC.

The V and J genes are TRBV6-1 and TRBJ2-3; TRBD1 might be the D (6 bases). This CDR3 has 14 residues. V shed 3 bases and J shed 13 bases, with 20 bases lying between them. CDR1 MNHNS and CDR2 SASEGT come from the germline V gene. The CDR3 bases are TGTGCCAGCAGTGACATCAGGGGTTGGGTGTGGGAGTATTTT. This sequence encodes CASSDIRGWVWEYF.

V is TRBV5-5 and J is TRBJ1-2, with TRBD1 as a possible D gene (5 bases). The germline V and J ends were trimmed by 3 bases and 6 bases, with 12 bases remaining between them. This CDR3 spans 13 amino acids. Germline lookup yields CDR1 SGHKS and CDR2 YYEKEE (reference sequence). The chain's CDR3 is CASSWGVLNGYTF. CDR3 sequence (DNA): TGTGCCAGCAGCTGGGGGGTGCTGAATGGCTACACCTTC. The variable domain in full, with the rest retrieved from reference TRBV5-5 and TRBJ1-2, is DAGVTQSPTHLIKTRGQQVTLRCSPISGHKSVSWYQQVLGQGPQFIFQYYEKEERGRGNFPDRFSARQFPNYSSELNVNALLLGDSALYLCASSWGVLNGYTFGSGTRLTVV.

The chain is built from TRBV6-6 and TRBJ1-2, with TRBD1 as a possible D gene (6 bases). Deletions cut 5 bases from V and 3 bases from J, with 7 bases between. CDR3 size: 12 residues. The germline gives CDR1 MNHNY, CDR2 SVGAGI (reference sequence). The CDR3 reads CASSGGDYGYTF. In DNA form, the CDR3 reads TGTGCCAGCAGTGGGGGCGACTATGGCTACACCTTC.

The chain joins TRBV10-2 to TRBJ2-2; D remains unclear. Deletions cut 6 bases from V and 1 base from J, with 6 bases between. The CDR3 spans 13 residues. CDR1 is WSHSY, CDR2 SAAADI, per germline. The CDR3 nucleotides are TGCGCCAGCAGGGGCGAGAACACCGGGGAGCTGTTTTTT. It encodes CASRGENTGELFF.

V is TRBV28 and J is TRBJ1-2; the D is unclear. This CDR3 is 13 amino acids long. Trimming left V 8 bases short and J 3 bases short, with 13 bases between. The germline V gene has CDR1 MDHEN and CDR2 SYDVKM. CDR3 sequence reads: CASSLGSHYGYTF. The CDR3, as DNA: TGTGCCAGCTCCCTGGGGAGTCACTATGGCTACACCTTC.

The V and J genes are TRBV20-1 and TRBJ1-2, with a tentative D call TRBD1 (5 bases). This CDR3 is built from 11 residues. From germline, CDR1 is DFQATT and CDR2 SNEGSKA (reference sequence). The CDR3 loop is CSAGVDYGYTF. For the CDR3, the DNA is TGCAGCGCGGGGGTCGACTATGGCTACACCTTC.

The chain links TRBV5-4 to TRBJ1-2; 11 bases match TRBD1. V gave up 0 bases and J gave up 4 bases; unmatched junction bases: 5. The length of the CDR3 is 16 residues. CDR1 SGHNT and CDR2 YYREEE come from the germline V gene (reference sequence). CDR3 protein: CASSLGGTGGVYGYTF. DNA of the CDR3: TGTGCCAGCAGCTTGGGGGGGACAGGGGGAGTCTATGGCTACACCTTC.

The chain couples TRBV6-6 to TRBJ1-2, with D hard to call. The V gene lost 2 bases and the J gene lost 2 bases, with 12 bases spanning the gap. Germline assignment: CDR1 MNHNY and CDR2 SVGAGI (reference sequence). The CDR3 length is 15 residues. DNA of the CDR3: TGTGCCAGCAGTTACGAGTCTCAGGTCAACTATGGCTACACCTTC. Its protein product is CASSYESQVNYGYTF.

This clone showed up just once. The same CDR3 also results from other DNA sequences found in this sample. V usage is TRBV5-1 and J usage is TRBJ1-1; D gene unclear. The length of the CDR3 is 13 residues. Trimming shortened V by 0 bases and J by 3 bases, and 6 bases separated the two germline ends. Germline-derived CDR1 and CDR2 are SGHRS and YFSETQ. The CDR3 region has the DNA TGCGCCAGCAGCTTGGGCCGAGACACTGAAGCTTTCTTT. Its translation: CASSLGRDTEAFF.

This rearrangement joins TRBV6-5 to TRBJ2-5; 8 positions match TRBD2. The V gene end was trimmed by 6 bases and the J gene end by 1 base; junction bases not matched to a gene: 4. This CDR3 region has 14 residues. Germline V gives CDR1 MNHEY, CDR2 SVGAGI. The CDR3 nucleotides read TGTGCCAGCAGCCGCGGGGGGAGCCAAGAGACCCAGTACTTC. It is translated as CASSRGGSQETQYF.